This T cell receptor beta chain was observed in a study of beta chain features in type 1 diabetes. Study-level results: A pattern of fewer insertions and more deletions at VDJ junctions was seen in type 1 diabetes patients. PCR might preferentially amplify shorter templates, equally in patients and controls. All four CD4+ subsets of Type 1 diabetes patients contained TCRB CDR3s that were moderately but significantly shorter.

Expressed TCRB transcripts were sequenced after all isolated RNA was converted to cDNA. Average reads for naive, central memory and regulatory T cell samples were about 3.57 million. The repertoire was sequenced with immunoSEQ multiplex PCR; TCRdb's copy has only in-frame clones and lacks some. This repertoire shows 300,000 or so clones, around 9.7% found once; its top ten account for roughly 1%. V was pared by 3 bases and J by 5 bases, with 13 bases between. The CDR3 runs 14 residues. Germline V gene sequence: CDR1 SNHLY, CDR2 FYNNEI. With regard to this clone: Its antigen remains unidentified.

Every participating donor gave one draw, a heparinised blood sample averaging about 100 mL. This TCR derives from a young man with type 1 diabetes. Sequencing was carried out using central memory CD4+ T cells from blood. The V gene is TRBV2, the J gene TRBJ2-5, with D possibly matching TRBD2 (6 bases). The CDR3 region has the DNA TGTGCCAGCAGTGATGTTAGGGGACTGGAGACCCAGTACTTC. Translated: CASSDVRGLETQYF.